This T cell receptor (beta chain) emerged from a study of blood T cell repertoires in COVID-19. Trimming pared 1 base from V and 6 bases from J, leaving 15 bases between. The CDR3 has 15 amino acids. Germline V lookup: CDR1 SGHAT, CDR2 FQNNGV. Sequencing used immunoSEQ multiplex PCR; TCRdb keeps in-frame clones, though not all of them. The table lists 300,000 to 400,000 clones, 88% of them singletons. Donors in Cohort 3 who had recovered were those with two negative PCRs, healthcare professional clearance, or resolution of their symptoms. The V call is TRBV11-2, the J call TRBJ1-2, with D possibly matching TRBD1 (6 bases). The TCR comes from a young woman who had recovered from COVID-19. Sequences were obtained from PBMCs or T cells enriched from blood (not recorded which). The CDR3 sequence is CASSLVAGAQDGYTF. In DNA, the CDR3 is TGTGCCAGCAGCTTAGTGGCGGGGGCGCAGGATGGCTACACCTTC.